This T cell receptor (beta chain) was identified in a study of shared clonotypes between healthy human individuals. The germline V gene has CDR1 SGHTA and CDR2 FQGNSA. After removal of 6 bases from V and 8 bases from J, the junction contained 6 bases not matched to a gene. The CDR3 covers 13 residues. Sequenced by immunoSEQ multiplex PCR; TCRdb stores in-frame clones only, minus some. This table holds over a million clones, more than 75% found once. The sample taken for sequencing was memory CD4+ T cells from PBMCs. The sample's subset: CD45RA-negative fraction. The sequence was obtained from a man between 18 and 29 years old in good health. Some clones in this sample may be carry-over from other donors' samples. The chain links TRBV7-2 to TRBJ1-2; 10 bases line up with TRBD1. Here the CDR3 DNA reads TGTGCCAGCAGTGCAGGGACAGGGGACGGCTACACCTTC. Encoded protein: CASSAGTGDGYTF.